The clone carrying this T cell receptor beta chain was seen a few times. Its target is unknown. This sample stems from a study of T cells in Graves' hyperthyroidism and ophthalmopathy. Diagnosing involved the use of clinical symptoms, serum thyroxine and TRAb, thyroid ultrasound and orbital computed tomography. Trimming took off 6 bases at V and 4 bases at J, with 13 bases between the two ends. The CDR3 is 14 residues long. Germline V CDR1 and CDR2: MNHNS, SASEGT. Regions amplified from RNA transcripts were the TCR beta CDR3 regions. With the HTBI primer set, the TCR CDR3 went through a first round of RT-PCR. TCRdb processed the multiplex PCR reads anew with MiXCR; each CDR3 protein has one entry. Of more than 550,000 distinct CDR3 sequences listed, roughly a sixth were seen once; the top ten hold around 15%. The study's findings and limits: Ophthalmopathy was told apart from stable hyperthyroidism by a 13 V-J model.

The sample comprised blood. The clonotype originates from a man in his forties or fifties with Graves' hyperthyroidism. This chain connects TRBV6-1 to TRBJ1-5; the D is unclear. For the CDR3, the DNA is TGTGCCAGCAGGATAATTGCGTGGAATCAGCCCCAGCATTTT. Its protein product is CASRIIAWNQPQHF.